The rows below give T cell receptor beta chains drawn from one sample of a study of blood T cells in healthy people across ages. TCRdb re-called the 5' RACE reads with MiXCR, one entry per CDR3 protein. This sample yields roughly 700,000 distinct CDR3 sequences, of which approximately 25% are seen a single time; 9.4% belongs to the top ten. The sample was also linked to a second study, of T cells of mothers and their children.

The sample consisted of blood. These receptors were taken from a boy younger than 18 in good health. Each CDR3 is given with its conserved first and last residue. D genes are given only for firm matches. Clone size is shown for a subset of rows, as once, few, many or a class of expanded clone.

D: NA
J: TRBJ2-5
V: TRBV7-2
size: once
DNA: TGTGCCAGCAACACCAAGACGATGGCCGGGGAGACCCAGTACTTC
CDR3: CASNTKTMAGETQYF

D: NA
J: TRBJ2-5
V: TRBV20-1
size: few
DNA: TGCAGTGCTAGAGGAATTGAAGACCAGTACTTC
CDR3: CSARGIEDQYF

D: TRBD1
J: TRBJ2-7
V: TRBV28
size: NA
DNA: TGTGCCAGCACCTTGGGACAGGGTTTCTACGAGCAGTACTTC
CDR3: CASTLGQGFYEQYF

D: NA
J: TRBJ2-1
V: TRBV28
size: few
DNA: TGTGCCAGCAGCCCGTTAGAGTCACGCAATGAGCAGTTCTTC
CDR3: CASSPLESRNEQFF

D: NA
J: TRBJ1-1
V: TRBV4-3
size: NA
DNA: TGCGCCAGCACCCCCGGGGCAGTGAACACTGAAGCTTTCTTT
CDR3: CASTPGAVNTEAFF

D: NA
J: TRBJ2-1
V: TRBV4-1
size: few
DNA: TGCGCCAGCAGCCAACCCTTGGTGGGTGGGGTGGATGAGCAGTTCTTC
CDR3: CASSQPLVGGVDEQFF

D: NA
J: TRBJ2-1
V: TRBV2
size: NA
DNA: TGTGCCAGCAGTGAGGGTCTATTTGGCGCGTTCTTC
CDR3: CASSEGLFGAFF

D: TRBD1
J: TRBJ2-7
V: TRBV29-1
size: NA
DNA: TGCAGCGTTCTCTTCGGGACAGGGGGCTACGAGCAGTACTTC
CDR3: CSVLFGTGGYEQYF

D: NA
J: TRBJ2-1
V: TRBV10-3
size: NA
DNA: TGTGCCGTCAGTGGGGAGTTCGGTCTGAATGAGCAGTTCTTC
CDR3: CAVSGEFGLNEQFF

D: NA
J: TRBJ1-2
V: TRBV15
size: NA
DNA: TGTGCCACCAGCAGAGAGACAAGAAGCTATGGCTACACCTTC
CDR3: CATSRETRSYGYTF

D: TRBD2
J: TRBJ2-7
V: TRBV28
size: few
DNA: TGTGCCAGCAGCTCGGCCTCGACTAGCGGGAGAGGTGAGCAGTACTTC
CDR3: CASSSASTSGRGEQYF

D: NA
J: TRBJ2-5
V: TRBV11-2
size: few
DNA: TGTGCCAGCAGCTTAGAGCCGGCCCAAGAGACCCAGTACTTC
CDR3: CASSLEPAQETQYF

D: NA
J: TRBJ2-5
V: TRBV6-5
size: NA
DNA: TGTGCCAGCAGTTACTCCCGGACGGGCGTGGGGACCCAGTACTTC
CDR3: CASSYSRTGVGTQYF

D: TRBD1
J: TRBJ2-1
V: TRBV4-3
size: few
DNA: TGCGCCAGCAGCCATCGGGACAGGGAGGGTAAGATGTTCTTC
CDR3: CASSHRDREGKMFF

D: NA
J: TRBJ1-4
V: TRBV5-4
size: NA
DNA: TGTGCCAGCAGCTTGTCGGTGGGCAGGGGTAATGAAAAACTGTTTTTT
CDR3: CASSLSVGRGNEKLFF

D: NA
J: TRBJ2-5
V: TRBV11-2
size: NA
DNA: TGTGCCAGCAGCTACGGCGGAGATATGTTTGGGGCCCAGTACTTC
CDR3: CASSYGGDMFGAQYF

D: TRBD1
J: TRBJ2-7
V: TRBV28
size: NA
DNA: TGTGCCAGCAGTTTAGAGGGGACCGGGACAGGGGGCAACGAGCAGTACTTC
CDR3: CASSLEGTGTGGNEQYF

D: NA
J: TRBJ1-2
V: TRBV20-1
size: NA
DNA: TGCAGTGCTAGAGATCTCCGGGGCCCCATGGCTAGCTACACCTTC
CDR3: CSARDLRGPMASYTF